The T cell receptor (beta chain) described here comes from a study of cytomegalovirus exposure and HLA in healthy donors. Broader study findings: An analysis that came later showed most CMV-associated TCR beta chains appearing HLA-restricted. HLA-A and HLA-B allele assignments for most subjects were reportedly predicted accurately using TCR beta sequences. Researchers catalogued about 150 TCR beta chains as cytomegalovirus-associated.

60 Vbeta and 13 Jbeta primers were used in PCR. Method: immunoSEQ multiplex PCR; TCRdb's copy keeps in-frame clones and lacks some. The sample yields 100,000 to 150,000 clones, around three quarters seen once. Participants comprised healthy donors of bone marrow. Looked up from germline, CDR1 is MNHNY and CDR2 is SVGAGI (reference sequence). The CDR3 runs 15 residues. Note on this clone: The antigen is not known.

The receptor's source is a man between 25 and 39 years old in good health and CMV-seropositive. This chain connects TRBV6-6 to TRBJ2-5; 8 bases align to TRBD1. The DNA end is more similar to TRBJ2-7, so the J call may be wrong. The sample consisted of PBMCs. CDR3 protein: CASTPVGQAKYEQYF. The DNA of the CDR3 is TGTGCCAGCACCCCTGTGGGACAGGCTAAATACGAGCAGTACTTC.